The 24 T cell receptor beta chains below come from one sample, sequenced in a study of OX40 agonist ivuxolimab in advanced cancers. Profiling relied on immunoSEQ multiplex PCR, and the TCRdb table lists in-frame clones only, not all of them. The data contain about 40,000 clones, about 87% of them singletons. This specimen was CD4+ or CD8+ T cells sorted from blood, taken in a trial of the OX40 agonist ivuxolimab. The receptors here all came from an adult with an advanced solid tumor such as melanoma, head and neck, liver or kidney cancer.

The genes are TRBV5-6 and TRBJ2-2, with TRBD2 matching over 7 bases. Germline assignment: CDR1 SGHDT and CDR2 YYEEEE. This CDR3 has 17 amino acids. V lost 1 base, J lost 2 bases, and 8 bases stayed unmatched. CDR3 protein: CASSLLASGPNTGELFF. CDR3 bases: TGTGCCAGCAGCTTGTTGGCTAGCGGACCTAACACCGGGGAGCTGTTTTTT.

The chain couples TRBV27 to TRBJ2-2, with 8 bases fitting TRBD2. The CDR3 runs 16 residues. In germline, CDR1 is MNHEY, CDR2 SMNVEV (reference sequence). Germline trimming cut 3 bases from V and 7 bases from J; bases unmatched to any gene: 10. The CDR3 DNA reads as TGTGCCAGCAGTTTGACGGGAGGGCGGATGGGCGGGGAGCTGTTTTTT. This encodes CASSLTGGRMGGELFF.

This clone has a single count. J is TRBJ2-5 and V is TRBV10-2; 8 bases agree with TRBD2. The tail of the sequence fits TRBJ2-7 better, so the J call may be wrong. This CDR3 spans 14 amino acids. CDR1 is WSHSY, CDR2 SAAADI, per germline. The CDR3 region has the DNA TGCGCCAGCAGTGCGTCGGGAGGGCCATACGAGCAGTACTTC. Translation gives CASSASGGPYEQYF.

The chain couples TRBV5-8 to TRBJ2-1; D perhaps matches TRBD2 (6 bases). The CDR3 length is 15 residues. Trimming cost V 1 base and J 4 bases, with 12 bases left between them. Germline V gives CDR1 SGHTS, CDR2 YDEGEE. The CDR3 DNA sequence: TGTGCCAGCAGCTTGATCATCGGGACTTACAATGAGCAGTTCTTC. This codes for CASSLIIGTYNEQFF.

This chain uses TRBV27 with TRBJ2-3; a weak D match, TRBD2 (5 bases). The CDR3 loop spans 15 amino acids. Germline lookup yields CDR1 MNHEY and CDR2 SMNVEV (reference sequence). The germline V and J ends were trimmed by 3 bases and 3 bases, with 13 bases remaining between them. CDR3 amino acids: CASSFQVTGTDTQYF. The DNA of the CDR3 is TGTGCCAGCAGTTTCCAGGTCACGGGAACAGATACGCAGTATTTT.

The chain combines TRBV6-5 with TRBJ2-2; D not certain. Germline CDR1 and CDR2: MNHEY and SVGAGI. The CDR3 has 11 amino acids. Trimming took off 4 bases at V and 6 bases at J, with 3 bases between the two ends. CDR3 sequence (DNA): TGTGCCAGCAGTTTCGCCGGGGAGCTGTTTTTT. Amino acids: CASSFAGELFF.

The chain uses TRBV30 and TRBJ1-1; 8 bases are shared with TRBD1. CDR1 is GTSNPN, CDR2 SVGIG, per germline (reference sequence). The CDR3 contains 14 residues. The V segment lost 0 bases and the J segment 3 bases; nucleotides outside the gene matches: 3. The chain's CDR3 is CAWSVAQGDTEAFF. As DNA, the CDR3 is TGTGCCTGGAGTGTGGCACAGGGGGACACTGAAGCTTTCTTT.

The genes are TRBV4-1 and TRBJ2-7, with TRBD2 matching over 7 bases. CDR1 and CDR2 (germline): MGHRA, YSYEKL. CDR3 length equals 16 residues. Trimming removed 5 bases from V and 0 bases from J; junction bases left unmatched: 10. DNA of the CDR3: TGCGCCAGCAGCTCCCTCGCGGGAGAGGCCTCCTACGAGCAGTACTTC. It yields the protein CASSSLAGEASYEQYF.

This clone was seen once. V usage is TRBV10-1 and J usage is TRBJ2-7; D is perhaps TRBD1 (5 bases). The CDR3 extends over 16 amino acids. The V end lost 0 bases, the J end lost 0 bases, and 12 bases lay between the germline ends. Germline CDR1 reads WNHNN; CDR2 reads SYGVQD (reference sequence). This CDR3 is CASSESDTLGSYEQYF. Here the CDR3 DNA reads TGCGCCAGCAGTGAGTCGGACACCCTGGGCTCCTACGAGCAGTACTTC.

The rearrangement joins TRBV19 to TRBJ2-1, with 9 bases that match TRBD1. The junction had 3 bases not matched to a gene; V was cut back by 7 bases and J by 2 bases. Germline CDR1 and CDR2: LNHDA and SQIVND (reference sequence). The CDR3 runs to 14 residues. The CDR3 DNA is TGTGCCAGTACCGGGACAGGGCCCTACAATGAGCAGTTCTTC. Translation: CASTGTGPYNEQFF.

The rearrangement uses TRBV27 and TRBJ2-7; 8 bases are shared with TRBD1. V lost 2 bases, J lost 2 bases, and 2 bases stayed unmatched. Germline CDR1 MNHEY, CDR2 SMNVEV (reference sequence). The length of the CDR3 is 14 residues. This CDR3 is CASSLMTGAYEQYF. The CDR3 bases are TGTGCCAGCAGTTTAATGACAGGGGCCTACGAGCAGTACTTC.

This clone showed up just a few times. The chain is built from TRBV4-1 and TRBJ2-7; possibly TRBD2 for D (6 bases). Trimming took 4 bases from V and 3 from J, leaving 16 bases between them. CDR1 MGHRA and CDR2 YSYEKL come from the germline V gene. The CDR3 consists of 15 residues. CDR3 nucleotides: TGCGCCAGCAGCCGGGAGGAGTGGGTTGGCTACGAGCAGTACTTC. The encoded protein is CASSREEWVGYEQYF.

CDR3 in DNA: TGTGCCAGCAATGCGGGATTGAACACTGAAGCTTTCTTT. Encoded protein: CASNAGLNTEAFF. The chain carries TRBV27 and TRBJ1-1; D remains ambiguous. V was shortened by 7 bases and J by 0 bases, with 9 bases between the two germline ends. The CDR3 is 13 amino acids. Germline loops: CDR1 MNHEY, CDR2 SMNVEV (reference sequence).

As regards this clone: It is unclear where the CDR3 begins or ends on the DNA, so no DNA is shown, and the CDR3 is as TCRdb lists it. This chain joins TRBV21-1 and TRBJ2-3; the table's D call TRBD2 went unverified against the DNA. TRBV21-1 is designated a pseudogene. The CDR3 numbers 16 amino acids, ends counted. The CDR3 loop is CASSSVAAGSTDTQYF.

The chain combines TRBV28 with TRBJ2-3; D gene uncertain. CDR1 is MDHEN and CDR2 is SYDVKM in the germline V gene. The CDR3 totals 15 residues. Trimming removed 2 bases from V and 0 bases from J, with 9 bases in between. The CDR3 bases are TGTGCCAGCAGTTTAAGCGTCTTAAGCACAGATACGCAGTATTTT. Protein product: CASSLSVLSTDTQYF.

J is TRBJ2-5 and V is TRBV7-2; D may be TRBD1 (6 bases). The V gene's germline CDR1 is SGHTA and CDR2 FQGNSA. Trimming removed 0 bases at V and 4 bases at J, with 12 bases between. The CDR3 is 15 residues long. CDR3 DNA: TGTGCCAGCAGCTTAGCGGGACATTCTTTAGAGACCCAGTACTTC. Residues: CASSLAGHSLETQYF.

This clone was counted between two and nine times. This chain joins TRBV5-1 and TRBJ2-7, with 8 bases fitting TRBD2. This CDR3 comprises 15 residues. From germline, CDR1 is SGHRS and CDR2 YFSETQ. Germline trimming cut 4 bases from V and 9 bases from J; bases unmatched to any gene: 15. CDR3 bases: TGCGCCAGCAGCCCACGCAAGCGGGAGCTTATAGGGCAGTACTTC. This sequence encodes CASSPRKRELIGQYF.

This clone has a single count. This rearrangement joins TRBV28 to TRBJ1-2; D unclear. This CDR3 region has 15 residues. Trimming took 5 bases from V and 0 from J, leaving 13 bases between them. Germline V gives CDR1 MDHEN, CDR2 SYDVKM. The CDR3 DNA follows: TGTGCCAGCAGTCCCCTGCCAGGAGCTAACTATGGCTACACCTTC. Translated, it gives CASSPLPGANYGYTF.

The V and J genes are TRBV4-1 and TRBJ2-1; D ambiguous. The CDR3 sequence is 16 residues long. The germline V gene has CDR1 MGHRA and CDR2 YSYEKL. V lost 0 bases to trimming and J lost 0 bases, with 9 bases between them. CDR3: CASSQEYASSYNEQFF. The CDR3 DNA reads TGCGCCAGCAGCCAAGAATACGCGAGCTCCTACAATGAGCAGTTCTTC.

The genes are TRBV27 and TRBJ2-7; 10 bases are a match to TRBD2. Germline CDR1 MNHEY, CDR2 SMNVEV (reference sequence). After removal of 5 bases from V and 7 bases from J, the junction contained 11 bases not matched to a gene. CDR3 length: 15 amino acids. In nucleotides, the CDR3 is TGTGCCAGCAGTCCCTCCTCTAGCGGGAGTTGGGAGCAGTACTTC. This encodes CASSPSSSGSWEQYF.

The chain links TRBV5-1 to TRBJ2-1, with 7 bases lining up with TRBD2. The CDR3 length is 15 residues. Losses at the gene ends were 0 bases for V and 2 bases for J; bases not matched to a gene: 2. Germline values: CDR1 SGHRS, CDR2 YFSETQ. As DNA, the CDR3 is TGCGCCAGCAGCTTGGCAGCGGGGACCTACAATGAGCAGTTCTTC. Translated: CASSLAAGTYNEQFF.

This chain uses TRBV7-3 with TRBJ2-1; no clear D. Looked up from germline, CDR1 is SGHTA and CDR2 is FQGTGA. Trimming removed 4 bases at V and 0 bases at J, with 13 bases between. The length of the CDR3 is 16 residues. The CDR3 coding sequence is TGTGCCAGCAGCTCCATGGGTCGCAGCTCCTACAATGAGCAGTTCTTC. This sequence encodes CASSSMGRSSYNEQFF.

The chain carries TRBV6-1 and TRBJ1-1; 7 bases match TRBD1. The junction had 3 bases not matched to a gene; V was cut back by 5 bases and J by 6 bases. The germline V gene encodes CDR1 MNHNS and CDR2 SASEGT. There are 12 residues in the CDR3. CDR3 in amino acids: CASSYDRAEAFF. Written as DNA, the CDR3 is TGTGCCAGCAGTTATGACAGGGCTGAAGCTTTCTTT.

This sequence joins TRBV13 and TRBJ2-5; perhaps TRBD2 as D (6 bases). The DNA end favors TRBJ2-7, so the J call may be wrong. The length of the CDR3 is 14 residues. Germline V gene lookup returns CDR1 PRHDT and CDR2 FYEKMQ (reference sequence). CDR3 bases: TGTGCCAGCACTCTTTCCGGGAGAAACTACGAGCAGTACTTC. Translating it yields CASTLSGRNYEQYF.